This T cell receptor (beta chain) was identified in a study of T cell repertoires in cytomegalovirus infection. TCRdb recomputed calls from the reads with MiXCR, one row per CDR3 protein. The table lists about 770,000 distinct CDR3 sequences, approximately 32% of them singletons, with under 15% in the top ten. General study findings and limits: Public TCR beta family frequency separated CMV-and-HLA carriers, including in an independent cohort. CMV-specific HLA-C-restricted TCR beta clonotypes dominated the ex vivo response.

Turning to this clonotype: Its specificity is not known.

The CDR3 runs 16 residues. The V end lost 2 bases, the J end lost 1 base, and 14 bases lay between the germline ends. Germline values: CDR1 SGHAT, CDR2 FQDESV (reference sequence). This sequence joins TRBV11-1 and TRBJ1-1; D perhaps matches TRBD1 (6 bases). The specimen comprised cultured CD8+ T cells from PBMCs, sampled from culture after CMV antigen stimulation. The origin of this receptor is a human donor in good health (CMV status not recorded). Some clones in this sample may be carry-over from other donors' samples. The CDR3 DNA is TGTGCCAGCAGCTTATATTGGGGGGGCAGGAACACTGAAGCTTTCTTT. This sequence encodes CASSLYWGGRNTEAFF.